The 20 T cell receptor beta chains listed next were all sequenced from one sample in a study of blood T cell repertoires in COVID-19. Produced via immunoSEQ multiplex PCR; TCRdb's table is partial and in-frame only. The sample lists 200,000 to 250,000 clones; 80% to 90% were seen once. Sequenced material: PBMCs or T cells enriched from blood (not recorded which). The receptors here all came from a man over 45 who had been exposed to COVID-19.

The V call is TRBV7-9, the J call TRBJ1-3; TRBD1 is a possible D gene (5 bases). Deletions cut 5 bases from V and 2 bases from J, with 16 bases between. From germline, CDR1 is SEHNR and CDR2 FQNEAQ (reference sequence). The CDR3 spans 16 residues. The CDR3 coding sequence is TGTGCCAGCAGCCCGAGGCTCGGGGGAACTGGAAACACCATATATTTT. As protein: CASSPRLGGTGNTIYF.

This rearrangement joins TRBV9 to TRBJ2-1; D is possibly TRBD1 (6 bases). Between the trimmed V and J ends, which lost 6 bases and 3 bases, there was a span of 19 bases. CDR3 size: 16 residues. CDR1 and CDR2 from the germline V gene are SGDLS and YYNGEE. The chain's CDR3 is CASTRLQQGHYNEQFF. In DNA, the CDR3 is TGTGCCAGCACTCGGCTACAACAGGGACACTACAATGAGCAGTTCTTC.

The chain joins TRBV2 to TRBJ2-6; tentatively, D is TRBD2 (5 bases). CDR1 SNHLY and CDR2 FYNNEI come from the germline V gene. V lost 6 bases and J lost 0, with 9 bases in between. The CDR3 covers 15 residues. The CDR3 DNA reads TGTGCCAGCAGAGCGGAGAACTCTGGGGCCAACGTCCTGACTTTC. Translation gives CASRAENSGANVLTF.

A single count supports this clone. The chain has TRBV9 and TRBJ2-1, with TRBD2 matching 9 bases. The length of the CDR3 is 17 residues. Germline CDR1 reads SGDLS; CDR2 reads YYNGEE. V dropped 1 base and J dropped 4; count of bases not matched to a gene: 9. CDR3 nucleotide sequence: TGTGCCAGCAGCGTATATAGCGGGAGTTTACTGTACAATGAGCAGTTCTTC. It yields the protein CASSVYSGSLLYNEQFF.

This clone came up a few times. The CDR3 region is CASSPPRGHNEKLFF. The DNA for the CDR3 is TGTGCCAGCAGCCCCCCCAGGGGCCATAATGAAAAACTGTTTTTT. The chain links TRBV3-1 (or the pseudogene TRBV3-2) to TRBJ1-4; a weak D match, TRBD1 (6 bases). This CDR3 is 15 amino acids long. Germline values: CDR1 LGHDT, CDR2 YNNKEL (reference sequence). The V and J ends lost 4 bases and 4 bases respectively, with 13 bases between them.

J is TRBJ2-7 and V is TRBV3-1 (or the pseudogene TRBV3-2); TRBD1 matches 8 bases. V trimming: 3 bases; J trimming: 5 bases; junction bases outside the gene matches: 12. The germline CDR1 and CDR2 sequences are LGHDT and YNNKEL (reference sequence). This CDR3 contains 16 residues. The CDR3 loop is CASSHAGQGKWDEQYF. DNA of the CDR3: TGTGCCAGCAGCCACGCCGGACAGGGAAAATGGGACGAGCAGTACTTC.

The J gene is TRBJ1-1, the V gene TRBV9, with D tentatively TRBD1 (6 bases). The CDR3 has 14 residues. Trimming stripped 0 bases from V and 1 base from J, with 7 bases between. Germline CDR1 reads SGDLS; CDR2 reads YYNGEE. CDR3 sequence reads: CASSVVGGNTEAFF. The CDR3 nucleotides are TGTGCCAGCAGCGTAGTAGGGGGGAACACTGAAGCTTTCTTT. Using reference TRBV9 and TRBJ1-1 for the parts outside the CDR3, the full variable domain is DSGVTQTPKHLITATGQRVTLRCSPRSGDLSVYWYQQSLDQGLQFLIQYYNGEERAKGNILERFSAQQFPDLHSELNLSSLELGDSALYFCASSVVGGNTEAFFGQGTRLTVV.

On this clone itself: Other nucleotide sequences in the sample specify the same CDR3. V gene TRBV28 combines with J gene TRBJ1-2; D is unresolved. CDR3 length: 12 residues. CDR1 is MDHEN, CDR2 SYDVKM, per germline. Trimming took off 5 bases at V and 3 bases at J, with 7 bases between the two ends. The CDR3, as DNA: TGTGCCAGCAGTCTAGATTACTATGGCTACACCTTC. Protein: CASSLDYYGYTF.

The chain uses TRBV11-3 and TRBJ2-5, with a possible D match to TRBD2 (6 bases). The CDR3 is made up of 15 amino acids. Trimming removed 3 bases at V and 2 bases at J, with 13 bases between. The germline V gene encodes CDR1 SGHNT and CDR2 YENEEA. The chain's CDR3 is CASSFGAAGQETQYF. Written as DNA, the CDR3 is TGTGCCAGCAGCTTCGGGGCCGCGGGGCAAGAGACCCAGTACTTC.

The J gene is TRBJ1-2, the V gene TRBV5-1; the D is unclear. The germline V gene has CDR1 SGHRS and CDR2 YFSETQ. V was pared by 2 bases and J by 4 bases, with 9 bases between. This CDR3 is 13 amino acids long. CDR3 DNA sequence: TGCGCCAGCAGCTTCGAGGCGTCCTATGGCTACACCTTC. This sequence encodes CASSFEASYGYTF. Filled out from reference TRBV5-1 and TRBJ1-2, the complete variable domain reads KAGVTQTPRYLIKTRGQQVTLSCSPISGHRSVSWYQQTPGQGLQFLFEYFSETQRNKGNFPGRFSGRQFSNSRSEMNVSTLELGDSALYLCASSFEASYGYTFGSGTRLTVV.

The gene calls are TRBV12-3 or TRBV12-4 and TRBJ1-2; 10 nucleotides match TRBD1. V was clipped by 4 bases and J by 7 bases; unmatched bases: 3. The CDR3 runs 13 residues. CDR3 DNA: TGTGCCAGCAGTTCGACAGGGGGCTCTGGCTACACCTTC. Its protein is CASSSTGGSGYTF.

The CDR3 is CASSLEGTGWRNTIYF. In nucleotides, the CDR3 is TGCGCCAGCAGCTTGGAAGGGACAGGGTGGAGAAACACCATATATTTT. The chain joins TRBV5-1 to TRBJ1-3, with 9 positions matching TRBD1. Germline CDR1 is SGHRS and CDR2 is YFSETQ. This CDR3 has 16 amino acids. After removal of 0 bases from V and 5 bases from J, the junction contained 6 bases not matched to a gene.

The rearrangement links TRBV19 to TRBJ2-7, with 10 bases aligning to TRBD1. Germline V CDR1 and CDR2: LNHDA, SQIVND (reference sequence). V was clipped by 4 bases and J by 5 bases; unmatched bases: 2. This CDR3 has 13 amino acids. CDR3 sequence reads: CASSTGQGDEQYV. The CDR3, as DNA: TGTGCCAGTAGTACCGGACAGGGGGACGAGCAGTACGTC.

The rearrangement joins TRBV5-4 to TRBJ1-2; 10 bases align to TRBD1. Germline V lookup: CDR1 SGHNT, CDR2 YYREEE (reference sequence). V was clipped by 4 bases and J by 1 base; unmatched bases: 13. The CDR3 has 18 residues. The CDR3 sequence is CASSLVGGDRGGNYGYTF. The CDR3 DNA follows: TGTGCCAGCAGCCTAGTAGGGGGGGACAGGGGAGGTAACTATGGCTACACCTTC.

This clone was observed once. This chain links TRBV27 with TRBJ2-4, with 15 bases lining up with TRBD2. J lost 8 bases, V lost 5 bases, and 10 bases had no gene match. Germline values: CDR1 MNHEY, CDR2 SMNVEV (reference sequence). The CDR3 loop spans 17 amino acids. CDR3 protein: CASSPGLAGGEADIQYF. The CDR3 DNA is TGTGCCAGCAGTCCCGGACTAGCGGGAGGGGAGGCGGACATTCAGTACTTC.

This chain connects TRBV19 to TRBJ2-2, with D uncertain. The CDR3 has 15 residues. V lost 3 bases, J lost 2 bases, and 10 bases lay in between. CDR1 and CDR2 (germline): LNHDA, SQIVND (reference sequence). This CDR3 reads CASSIVAPNTGELFF. The CDR3 DNA is TGTGCCAGTAGTATCGTGGCTCCTAACACCGGGGAGCTGTTTTTT.

On this clone itself: Sequence at one end of the junction differs from germline and may be a read error. The chain is built from TRBV2 and TRBJ1-2; 7 bases map to TRBD1. The CDR3 is 15 amino acids. Germline V gene data show CDR1 as SNHLY and CDR2 as FYNNEI. CDR3 DNA: TGTGCCAGCAGGGAAGACGGACAGGCGAGCTATGGCTACACCTTC. Its protein is CASREDGQASYGYTF.

The chain employs TRBV5-1 and TRBJ1-1, with D possibly being TRBD1 (5 bases). Deletions cut 4 bases from V and 5 bases from J, with 18 bases between. Germline CDR1 reads SGHRS; CDR2 reads YFSETQ. The CDR3 spans 15 residues. For the CDR3, the DNA is TGCGCCAGCAGCGCCTCGCCAGGGAGGGGAACTGAAGCTTTCTTT. This encodes CASSASPGRGTEAFF.

This clone was observed once. The V call is TRBV5-4, the J call TRBJ1-2; 7 bases agree with TRBD1. CDR3 size: 16 residues. Germline CDR1 and CDR2: SGHNT and YYREEE (reference sequence). The V and J ends lost 0 bases and 0 bases, in that order; junction bases with no gene match: 5. CDR3 protein: CASSLETDRANYGYTF. The CDR3 DNA follows: TGTGCCAGCAGCTTGGAAACTGACAGGGCTAACTATGGCTACACCTTC.

CDR3: CASSGLGGNTEAFF. CDR3 coding DNA: TGTGCCAGTAGTGGATTAGGGGGCAACACTGAAGCTTTCTTT. V usage is TRBV19 and J usage is TRBJ1-1; 7 nucleotides match TRBD1. This CDR3 is built from 14 residues. V gave up 5 bases and J gave up 2 bases; unmatched junction bases: 5. Germline V CDR1 and CDR2: LNHDA, SQIVND (reference sequence).